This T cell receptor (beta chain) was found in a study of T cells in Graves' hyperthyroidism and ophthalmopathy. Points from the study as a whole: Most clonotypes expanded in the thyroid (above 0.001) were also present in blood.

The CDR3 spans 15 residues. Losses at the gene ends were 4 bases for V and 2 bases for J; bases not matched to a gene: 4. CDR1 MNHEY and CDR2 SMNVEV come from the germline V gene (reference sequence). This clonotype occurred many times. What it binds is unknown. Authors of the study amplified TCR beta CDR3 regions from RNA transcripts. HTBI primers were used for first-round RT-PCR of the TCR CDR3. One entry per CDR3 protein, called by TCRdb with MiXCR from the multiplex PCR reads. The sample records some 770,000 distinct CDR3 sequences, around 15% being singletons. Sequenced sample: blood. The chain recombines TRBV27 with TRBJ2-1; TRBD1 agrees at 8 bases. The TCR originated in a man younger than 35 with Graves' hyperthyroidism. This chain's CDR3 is CASSSTGEAYNEQFF. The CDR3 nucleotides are TGTGCCAGCAGTTCGACAGGGGAGGCCTACAATGAGCAGTTCTTC.